The present TCR beta chain was sequenced within a study of cytomegalovirus exposure and HLA in healthy donors. Study-wide background: Early on, a data release was issued that held approximately 92 million unique TCRs from HLA-typed donors.

Trimming shortened V by 1 base and J by 2 bases, and 9 bases separated the two germline ends. This CDR3 has 15 residues. Per germline, CDR1 SGDLS and CDR2 YYNGEE. Amplification used 60 Vbeta primers and 13 Jbeta primers. Assay used: immunoSEQ multiplex PCR; TCRdb lists only in-frame clones, some missing. Of about 140,000 clones listed, approximately 78% are singletons. To note about this clone: No antigen is known for it.

Study outcomes and limitations: Researchers reported in a later analysis that a missense DCLRE1C variant was tied to TCR beta V- and J-gene trimming. An observed cluster of highly shared sequence variants was recorded as a likely sequencing artifact. CMV antigen specificity was confirmed in vitro for a few CMV-associated chains.

This receptor was identified in a woman aged 18-30 years in good health and CMV-seropositive. V and J are TRBV9 and TRBJ2-2, with D possibly being TRBD1 (6 bases). Material: PBMCs. CDR3 sequence: CASSVQGRNTGELFF. CDR3 bases: TGTGCCAGCAGCGTACAGGGGCGAAACACCGGGGAGCTGTTTTTT. Looking up the rest from reference TRBV9 and TRBJ2-2 gives the full variable domain: DSGVTQTPKHLITATGQRVTLRCSPRSGDLSVYWYQQSLDQGLQFLIQYYNGEERAKGNILERFSAQQFPDLHSELNLSSLELGDSALYFCASSVQGRNTGELFFGEGSRLTVL.